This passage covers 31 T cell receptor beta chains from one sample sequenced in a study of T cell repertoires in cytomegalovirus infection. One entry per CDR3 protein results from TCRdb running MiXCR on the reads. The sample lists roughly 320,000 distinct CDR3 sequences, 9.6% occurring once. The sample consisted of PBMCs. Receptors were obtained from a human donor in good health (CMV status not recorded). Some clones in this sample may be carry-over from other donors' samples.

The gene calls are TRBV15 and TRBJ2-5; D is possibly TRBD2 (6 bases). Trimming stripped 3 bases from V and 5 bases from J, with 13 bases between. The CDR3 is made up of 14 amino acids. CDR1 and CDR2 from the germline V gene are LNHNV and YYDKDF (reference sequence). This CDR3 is CATSSRRDSETQYF. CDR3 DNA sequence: TGTGCCACCAGCAGTAGGAGGGACTCCGAGACCCAGTACTTC.

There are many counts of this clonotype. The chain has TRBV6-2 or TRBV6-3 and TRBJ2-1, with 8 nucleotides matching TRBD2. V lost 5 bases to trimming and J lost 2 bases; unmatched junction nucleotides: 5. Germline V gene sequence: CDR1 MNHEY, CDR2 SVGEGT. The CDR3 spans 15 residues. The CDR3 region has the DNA TGTGCCAGCAGTCGGGGGGGCCGGGCCTACAATGAGCAGTTCTTC. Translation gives CASSRGGRAYNEQFF.

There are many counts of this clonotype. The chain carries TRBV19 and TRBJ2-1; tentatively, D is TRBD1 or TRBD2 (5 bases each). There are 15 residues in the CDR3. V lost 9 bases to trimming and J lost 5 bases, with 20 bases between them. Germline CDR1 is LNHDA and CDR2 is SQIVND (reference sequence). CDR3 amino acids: CASKEAAGWNNEQFF. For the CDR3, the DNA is TGTGCCAGCAAGGAGGCGGCAGGGTGGAACAATGAGCAGTTCTTC.

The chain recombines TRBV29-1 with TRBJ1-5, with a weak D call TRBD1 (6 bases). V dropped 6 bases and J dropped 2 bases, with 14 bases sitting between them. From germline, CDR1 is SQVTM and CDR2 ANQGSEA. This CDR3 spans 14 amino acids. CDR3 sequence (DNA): TGCAGCGTATCCCGGGGGCAGGGCAATCAGCCCCAGCATTTT. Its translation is CSVSRGQGNQPQHF.

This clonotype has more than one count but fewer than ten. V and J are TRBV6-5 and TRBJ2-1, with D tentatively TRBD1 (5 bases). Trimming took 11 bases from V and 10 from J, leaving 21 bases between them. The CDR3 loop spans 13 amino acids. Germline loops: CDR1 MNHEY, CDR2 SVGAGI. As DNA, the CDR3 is TGTGCCTCCCAGATCGGGCCCTCAGGGGAGCAGTTCTTC. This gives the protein CASQIGPSGEQFF.

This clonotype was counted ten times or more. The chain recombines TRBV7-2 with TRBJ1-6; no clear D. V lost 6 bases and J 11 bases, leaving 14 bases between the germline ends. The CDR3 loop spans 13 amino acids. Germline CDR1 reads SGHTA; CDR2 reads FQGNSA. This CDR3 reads CASRETSWTPLHF. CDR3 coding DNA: TGTGCCAGCAGAGAAACTTCTTGGACACCCCTCCACTTT. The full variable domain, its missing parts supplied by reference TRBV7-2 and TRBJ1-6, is GAGVSQSPSNKVTEKGKDVELRCDPISGHTALYWYRQSLGQGLEFLIYFQGNSAPDKSGLPSDRFSAERTGGSVSTLTIQRTQQEDSAVYLCASRETSWTPLHFGNGTRLTVT.

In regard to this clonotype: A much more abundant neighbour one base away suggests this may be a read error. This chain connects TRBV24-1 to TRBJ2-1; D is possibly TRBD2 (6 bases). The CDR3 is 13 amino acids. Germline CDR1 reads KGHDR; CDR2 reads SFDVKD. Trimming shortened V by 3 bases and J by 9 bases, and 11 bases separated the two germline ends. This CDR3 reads CATSDVVGGEQFF. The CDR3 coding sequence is TGTGCCACCAGTGATGTCGTCGGGGGTGAGCAGTTCTTC.

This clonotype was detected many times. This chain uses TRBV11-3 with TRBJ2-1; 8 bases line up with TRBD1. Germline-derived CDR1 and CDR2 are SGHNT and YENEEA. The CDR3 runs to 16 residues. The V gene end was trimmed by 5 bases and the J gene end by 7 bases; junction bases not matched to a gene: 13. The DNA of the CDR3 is TGTGCCAGCAGCCCCGGACAGGGTCCTAATCTGAATGAGCAGTTCTTC. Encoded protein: CASSPGQGPNLNEQFF.

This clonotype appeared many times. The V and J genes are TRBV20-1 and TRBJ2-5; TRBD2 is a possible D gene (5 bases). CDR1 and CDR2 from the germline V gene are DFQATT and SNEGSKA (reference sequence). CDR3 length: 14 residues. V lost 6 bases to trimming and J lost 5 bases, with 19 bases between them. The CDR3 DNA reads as TGCAGTGCCTCACTAGTGGACCCACGGGAGACCCAGTACTTC. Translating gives CSASLVDPRETQYF.

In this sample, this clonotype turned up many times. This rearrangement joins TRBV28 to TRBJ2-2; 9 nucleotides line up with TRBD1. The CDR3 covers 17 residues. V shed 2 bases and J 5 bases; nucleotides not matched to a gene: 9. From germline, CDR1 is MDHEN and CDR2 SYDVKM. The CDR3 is CASSLVGTGMRTGELFF. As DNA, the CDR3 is TGTGCCAGCAGTTTAGTAGGGACAGGGATGAGAACCGGGGAGCTGTTTTTT.

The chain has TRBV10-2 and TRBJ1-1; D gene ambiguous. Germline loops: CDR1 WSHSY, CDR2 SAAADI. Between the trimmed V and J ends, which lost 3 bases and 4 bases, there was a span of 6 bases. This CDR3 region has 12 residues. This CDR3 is CASSEWVTEAFF. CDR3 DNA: TGCGCCAGCAGTGAATGGGTCACTGAAGCTTTCTTT.

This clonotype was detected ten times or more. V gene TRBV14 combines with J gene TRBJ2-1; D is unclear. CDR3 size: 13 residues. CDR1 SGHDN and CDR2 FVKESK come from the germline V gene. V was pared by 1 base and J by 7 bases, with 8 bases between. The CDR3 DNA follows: TGTGCCAGCAGCCAAGTGACCCTTAATGAGCAGTTCTTC. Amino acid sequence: CASSQVTLNEQFF.

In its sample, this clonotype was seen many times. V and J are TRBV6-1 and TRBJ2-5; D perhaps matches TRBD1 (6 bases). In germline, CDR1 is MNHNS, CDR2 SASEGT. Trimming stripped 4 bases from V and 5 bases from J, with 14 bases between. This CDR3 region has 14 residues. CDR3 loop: CASSAPRQVETQYF. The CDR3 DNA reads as TGTGCCAGCAGTGCCCCCCGACAGGTGGAGACCCAGTACTTC.

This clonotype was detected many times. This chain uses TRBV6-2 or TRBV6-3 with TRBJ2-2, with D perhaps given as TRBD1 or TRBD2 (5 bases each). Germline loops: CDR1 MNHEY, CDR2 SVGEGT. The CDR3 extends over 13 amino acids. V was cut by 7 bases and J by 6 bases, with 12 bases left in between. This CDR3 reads CASTTGTAGELFF. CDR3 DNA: TGTGCCAGCACTACGGGGACCGCCGGGGAGCTGTTTTTT.

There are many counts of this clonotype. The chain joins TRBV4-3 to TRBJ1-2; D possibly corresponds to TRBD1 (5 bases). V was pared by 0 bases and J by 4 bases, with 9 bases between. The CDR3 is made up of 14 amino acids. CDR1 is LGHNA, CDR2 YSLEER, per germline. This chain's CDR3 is CASSQDGGTYGYTF. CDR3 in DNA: TGCGCCAGCAGCCAAGATGGGGGGACCTATGGCTACACCTTC.

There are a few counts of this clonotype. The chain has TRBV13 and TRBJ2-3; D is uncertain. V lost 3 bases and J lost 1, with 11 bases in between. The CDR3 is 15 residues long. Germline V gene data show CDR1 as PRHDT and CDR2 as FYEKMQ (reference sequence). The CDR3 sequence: CASSFTPWGTDTQYF. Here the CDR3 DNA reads TGTGCCAGCAGCTTCACCCCGTGGGGCACAGATACGCAGTATTTT.

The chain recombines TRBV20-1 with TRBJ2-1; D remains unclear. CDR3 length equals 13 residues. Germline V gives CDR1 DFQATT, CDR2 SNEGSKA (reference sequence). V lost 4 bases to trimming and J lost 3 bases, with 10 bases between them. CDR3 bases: TGCAGTGCTAAGGGCGGCAGCTACAATGAGCAGTTCTTC. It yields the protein CSAKGGSYNEQFF.

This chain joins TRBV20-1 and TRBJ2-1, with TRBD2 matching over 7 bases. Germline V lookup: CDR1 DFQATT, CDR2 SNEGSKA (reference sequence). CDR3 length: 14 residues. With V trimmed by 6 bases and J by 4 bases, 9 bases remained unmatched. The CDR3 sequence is CSAPPSGAYNEQFF. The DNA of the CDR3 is TGCAGTGCCCCCCCCAGCGGGGCTTACAATGAGCAGTTCTTC.

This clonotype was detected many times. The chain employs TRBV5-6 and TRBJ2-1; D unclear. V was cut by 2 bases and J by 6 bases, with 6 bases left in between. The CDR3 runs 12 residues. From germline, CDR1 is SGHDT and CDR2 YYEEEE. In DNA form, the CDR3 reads TGTGCCAGCAGCTTAAGGTTCAATGAGCAGTTCTTC. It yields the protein CASSLRFNEQFF.

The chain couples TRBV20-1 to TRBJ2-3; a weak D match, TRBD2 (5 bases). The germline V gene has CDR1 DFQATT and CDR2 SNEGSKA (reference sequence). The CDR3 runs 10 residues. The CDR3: CAKAADTQYF. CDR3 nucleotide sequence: TGCGCCAAAGCGGCAGATACGCAGTATTTT.

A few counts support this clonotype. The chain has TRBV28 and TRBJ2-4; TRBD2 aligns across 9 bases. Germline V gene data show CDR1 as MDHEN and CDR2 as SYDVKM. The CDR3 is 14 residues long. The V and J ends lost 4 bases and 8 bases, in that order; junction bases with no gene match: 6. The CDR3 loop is CASSSPAGGDIQYF. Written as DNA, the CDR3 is TGTGCCAGCAGTTCCCCCGCGGGGGGGGACATTCAGTACTTC.

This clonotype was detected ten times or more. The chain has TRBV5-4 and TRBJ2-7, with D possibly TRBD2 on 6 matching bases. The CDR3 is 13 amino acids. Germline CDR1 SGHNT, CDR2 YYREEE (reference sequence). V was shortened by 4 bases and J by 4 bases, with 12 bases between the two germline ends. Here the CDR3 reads CASSAGRAYEQYF. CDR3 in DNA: TGTGCCAGCAGCGCCGGGAGAGCTTACGAGCAGTACTTC.

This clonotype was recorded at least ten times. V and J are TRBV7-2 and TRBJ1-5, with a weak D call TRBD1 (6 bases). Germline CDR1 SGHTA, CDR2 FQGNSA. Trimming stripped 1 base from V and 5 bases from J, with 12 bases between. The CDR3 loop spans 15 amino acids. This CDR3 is CASSLDRQGYQPQHF. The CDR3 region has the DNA TGTGCCAGCAGCTTAGACCGGCAGGGGTATCAGCCCCAGCATTTT.

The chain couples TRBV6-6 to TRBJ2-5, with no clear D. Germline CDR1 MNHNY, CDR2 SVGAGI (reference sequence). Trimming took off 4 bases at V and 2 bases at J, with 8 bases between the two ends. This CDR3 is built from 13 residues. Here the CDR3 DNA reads TGTGCCAGCAGTTGGCATGAGCAAGAGACCCAGTACTTC. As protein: CASSWHEQETQYF.

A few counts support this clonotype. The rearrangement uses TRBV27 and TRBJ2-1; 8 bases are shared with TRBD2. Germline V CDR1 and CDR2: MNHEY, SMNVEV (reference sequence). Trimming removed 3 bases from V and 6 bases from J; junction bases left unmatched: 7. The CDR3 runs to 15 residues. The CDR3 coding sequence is TGTGCCAGCAGTTTTCGGGGGGGCGGGGGCAATGAGCAGTTCTTC. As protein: CASSFRGGGGNEQFF.

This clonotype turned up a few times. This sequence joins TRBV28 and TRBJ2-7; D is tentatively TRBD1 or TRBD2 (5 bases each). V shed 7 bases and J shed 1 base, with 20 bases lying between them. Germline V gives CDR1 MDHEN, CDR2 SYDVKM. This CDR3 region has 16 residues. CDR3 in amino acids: CASTGGGVKGSYEQYV. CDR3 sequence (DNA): TGTGCCAGCACCGGTGGGGGAGTGAAGGGTTCCTACGAGCAGTACGTC.

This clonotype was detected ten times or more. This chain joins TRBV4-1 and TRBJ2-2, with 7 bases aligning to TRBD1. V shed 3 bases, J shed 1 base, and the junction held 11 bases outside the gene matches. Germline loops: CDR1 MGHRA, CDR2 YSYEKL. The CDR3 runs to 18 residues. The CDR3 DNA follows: TGCGCCAGCAGCCATTCTCCCCGGACAGGACAGAACACCGGGGAGCTGTTTTTT. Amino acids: CASSHSPRTGQNTGELFF.

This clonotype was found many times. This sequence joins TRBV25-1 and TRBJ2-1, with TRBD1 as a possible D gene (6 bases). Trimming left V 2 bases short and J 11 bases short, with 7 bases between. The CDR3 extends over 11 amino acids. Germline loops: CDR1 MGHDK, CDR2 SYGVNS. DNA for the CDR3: TGTGCCAGCAGTGAAGGGGACAAGCAGTTCTTC. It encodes CASSEGDKQFF. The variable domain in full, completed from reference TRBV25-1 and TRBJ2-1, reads EADIYQTPRYLVIGTGKKITLECSQTMGHDKMYWYQQDPGMELHLIHYSYGVNSTEKGDLSSESTVSRIRTEHFPLTLESARPSHTSQYLCASSEGDKQFFGPGTRLTVL.

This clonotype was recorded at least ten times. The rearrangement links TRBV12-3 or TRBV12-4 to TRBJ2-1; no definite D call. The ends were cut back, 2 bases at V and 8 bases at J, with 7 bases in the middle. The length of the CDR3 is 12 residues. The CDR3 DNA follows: TGTGCCAGCAGTTTATTTGGAGATGAGCAGTTCTTC. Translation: CASSLFGDEQFF.

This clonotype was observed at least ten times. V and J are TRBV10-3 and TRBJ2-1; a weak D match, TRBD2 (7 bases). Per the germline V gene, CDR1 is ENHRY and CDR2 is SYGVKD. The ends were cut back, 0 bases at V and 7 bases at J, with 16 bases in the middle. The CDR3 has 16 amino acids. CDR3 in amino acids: CAISESGGLAPNEQFF. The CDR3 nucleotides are TGTGCCATCAGTGAGTCGGGGGGGCTAGCGCCGAATGAGCAGTTCTTC.

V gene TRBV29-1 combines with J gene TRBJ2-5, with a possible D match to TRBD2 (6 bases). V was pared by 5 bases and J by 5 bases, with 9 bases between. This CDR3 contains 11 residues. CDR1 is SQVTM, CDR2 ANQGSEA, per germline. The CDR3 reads CSVTSPETQYF. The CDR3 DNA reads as TGCAGCGTTACTAGCCCGGAGACCCAGTACTTC. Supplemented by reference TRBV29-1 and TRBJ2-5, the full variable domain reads SAVISQKPSRDICQRGTSLTIQCQVDSQVTMMFWYRQQPGQSLTLIATANQGSEATYESGFVIDKFPISRPNLTFSTLTVSNMSPEDSSIYLCSVTSPETQYFGPGTRLLVL.